A selection of T cell receptor beta chains follows, all from one sample in a study of T cell changes during pregnancy in multiple sclerosis. Clones were sequenced by immunoSEQ multiplex PCR, and TCRdb holds only the in-frame ones, with some missing. Altogether over 90,000 clones are present, around 93% being singletons, with the ten largest covering around 0.93%. The specimen was peripheral blood, collected before pregnancy. The receptors were sampled from a female donor with multiple sclerosis, enrolled in a pregnancy study. Each CDR3 is given with its conserved first and last residue. D genes are given only for firm matches. Clone sizes are given selectively: once, few, many, or a class where the clone is expanded.

v_gene	j_gene	d_gene	abundance	CDR3nt	CDR3aa
TRBV2	TRBJ1-2	-	-	TGTGCCAGCATGCGGGGGGGGCAGCGCCCTAACTATGGCTACACCTTC	CASMRGGQRPNYGYTF
TRBV7-9	TRBJ2-3	TRBD2	-	TGTGCCAGCAGCCGCGGGGGGTCAATCTCGCAGTATTTT	CASSRGGSISQYF
TRBV7-2	TRBJ2-5	TRBD1	-	TGTGCCAGCAGCGCGGACAGGGAGAAGACCCAGTACTTC	CASSADREKTQYF
TRBV27	TRBJ1-5	-	-	TGTGCCAGCAGTTTATCCAGGAATCAGCCCCAGCATTTT	CASSLSRNQPQHF
TRBV2	TRBJ2-7	TRBD1	-	TGTGCCAGCAGGGACAGGAATTCTTACGAGCAGTACTTC	CASRDRNSYEQYF
TRBV28	TRBJ2-7	TRBD1	-	TGTGCCAGCGGACAGGGTATTGGTTACGAGCAGTACTTC	CASGQGIGYEQYF
TRBV28	TRBJ2-2	-	-	TGTGCCAGCAGTTGGGCTAGCGTCAACACCGGGGAGCTGTTTTTT	CASSWASVNTGELFF
TRBV7-2	TRBJ1-1	-	few	TGTGCCAGCAGGGCCCAAAACGCTGCCGCTTTCTTT	CASRAQNAAAFF
TRBV19	TRBJ1-4	-	-	TGTGCCACCTCGGGAGGGCGGAATGAAAAACTGTTTTTT	CATSGGRNEKLFF
TRBV28	TRBJ2-7	-	-	TGTGCCACGTCGACTGGGTTCCCCTACGAGCAGTACTTC	CATSTGFPYEQYF
TRBV11-2	TRBJ2-7	TRBD2	-	TGTGCCAGCAGCTTATATAGCGGGGGACCCGGATCCGAGCAGTACTTC	CASSLYSGGPGSEQYF
TRBV27	TRBJ1-2	-	-	TGTGCCAGCAGTTTATCTCCGCGAAGCTATGGCTACACCTTC	CASSLSPRSYGYTF
TRBV30	TRBJ2-1	TRBD2	-	TGTGCCTGGAGTGTAAAAGTTAGCGGGAGGGGGAATGAGCAGTTCTTC	CAWSVKVSGRGNEQFF
TRBV18	TRBJ2-5	-	-	TGTGCCAGCTCACCACTCGGGGGGCTGGAGACCCAGTACTTC	CASSPLGGLETQYF
TRBV2	TRBJ2-7	-	-	TGTGCCAGCAGGGTACAGCCGAGCTCCTACGAGCAGTACTTC	CASRVQPSSYEQYF
TRBV30	TRBJ2-7	-	-	TGTGCCTGGAGTGTACGGGATGTGCAGTACTTC	CAWSVRDVQYF
TRBV7-9	TRBJ1-1	-	-	TGTGCCAGCAGCCCTACAGGAGTTTCGTTGACTGAAGCTTTCTTT	CASSPTGVSLTEAFF
TRBV2	TRBJ1-2	-	-	TGTGCCAGCAGTCCAGGGGCTAACTATGGCTACACCTTC	CASSPGANYGYTF
TRBV5-6	TRBJ2-3	-	-	TGTGCCAGCAGCTTGCAGGGGGGACCCTTCCCAGATACGCAGTATTTT	CASSLQGGPFPDTQYF
TRBV25-1	TRBJ1-2	-	-	TGTGCCAGCAGTGGCCAAGGGGCGCCGATCTATGGCTACACCTTC	CASSGQGAPIYGYTF
TRBV5-1	TRBJ1-1	TRBD1	-	TGCGCCAGCAGGATTGGACAGGGGACTTTCTTT	CASRIGQGTFF
TRBV18	TRBJ2-5	TRBD1	once	TGTGCCAGCTCTAAAACAGGGGGCCGATGGACCCAGTACTTC	CASSKTGGRWTQYF
TRBV28	TRBJ2-1	-	-	TGTGCCAGCAGCTCAAGGGGGAATGAGCAGTTCTTC	CASSSRGNEQFF
TRBV10-3	TRBJ2-7	-	-	TGTGCCATCAGTGACCAGGACAGTGTCTACGAGCAGTACTTC	CAISDQDSVYEQYF
TRBV30	TRBJ1-2	-	once	TGTGCCTGGAGTGTACTGGGGACTTCTGGCTACACCTTC	CAWSVLGTSGYTF
TRBV28	TRBJ1-2	TRBD1	-	TGTGCCAGCAGTACCCCACCGGGACAGTCCTATGGCTACACCTTC	CASSTPPGQSYGYTF
TRBV5-1	TRBJ2-7	TRBD1	once	TGCGCCAGCAGGTCCGGGACAGAAACCTACGAGCAGTACTTC	CASRSGTETYEQYF
TRBV4-3	TRBJ2-2	-	-	TGCGCCAGCAGCCATTTGCCGAGCCTCGGGGGAGGGGAGCTGTTTTTT	CASSHLPSLGGGELFF
TRBV5-1	TRBJ2-2	TRBD2	-	TGCGCCAGCAGCTTGATGGGCGGGGGGGCATCCACCGGGGAGCTGTTTTTT	CASSLMGGGASTGELFF
TRBV6-5	TRBJ1-1	-	-	TGTGCCAGCAGTTACGCAGGGGCAGCTTTCTTT	CASSYAGAAFF
TRBV2	TRBJ2-7	-	-	TGTGCCAGCAGTTCTCCGGGACTCACCCGACGGACTCCCGAGCAGTACTTC	CASSSPGLTRRTPEQYF
TRBV13	TRBJ2-7	-	-	TGTGCCAGCAGCTTAGCCAGGAACGAGCAGTACTTC	CASSLARNEQYF
TRBV30	TRBJ2-1	-	-	TGTGCCTGGAGTGGAGCGGACCTATACAATGAGCAGTTCTTC	CAWSGADLYNEQFF
TRBV4-3	TRBJ2-6	TRBD1	-	TGCGCCAGCAGCCAAGAACAGGGGAGGGCCAACGTCCTGACTTTC	CASSQEQGRANVLTF
TRBV19	TRBJ2-1	TRBD1	-	TGTGCCAGTAGTACCTTGACAGGGGGTAGTATCGATGAGCAGTTCTTC	CASSTLTGGSIDEQFF
TRBV5-1	TRBJ2-4	-	-	TGCGCCAGCAGCGCCGAGCCCGGAGGGGCGTCCAAAAACATTCAGTACTTC	CASSAEPGGASKNIQYF
TRBV10-3	TRBJ1-1	-	-	TGTGCCATCAGTGGAATAGAACCCGAAGCTTTCTTT	CAISGIEPEAFF
TRBV29-1	TRBJ2-7	-	once	TGCAGCATCGGCCGATTGACAGGCCCCTTCGGATACGAGCAGTACTTC	CSIGRLTGPFGYEQYF
TRBV29-1	TRBJ1-1	-	-	TGCAGCGTTGGCCGCGGGGGCAACACTGAAGCTTTCTTT	CSVGRGGNTEAFF
TRBV6-5	TRBJ1-2	-	-	TGTGCCAGCAGTTACGAGGCGGCAAACTATGGCTACACCTTC	CASSYEAANYGYTF
TRBV27	TRBJ2-2	-	few	TGTGCCAGCAGTTATTACGGCGGGGAGCTGTTTTTT	CASSYYGGELFF
TRBV6-1	TRBJ1-3	TRBD1	-	TGTGCCAGCAGTTTACAGGGGGAAGGAAACACCATATATTTT	CASSLQGEGNTIYF
TRBV4-3	TRBJ1-1	-	-	TGCGCCAGCAGTCGAAATACAGGGCTCGAAGCTTTCTTT	CASSRNTGLEAFF
TRBV7-3	TRBJ2-3	TRBD2	once	TGTGCCAGCAGTTTAGCGGGCAGCACAGATACGCAGTATTTT	CASSLAGSTDTQYF
TRBV4-1	TRBJ1-2	-	-	TGCGCCAGCAGCCAAGCCGACAGACCGAACTATGGCTACACCTTC	CASSQADRPNYGYTF
TRBV28	TRBJ2-3	-	-	TGTGCCACCCGACAGTTTTCTAGCACAGATACGCAGTATTTT	CATRQFSSTDTQYF
TRBV29-1	TRBJ2-5	TRBD2	-	TGCAGCGCCCCGGGGGGGATCCAAGAGACCCAGTACTTC	CSAPGGIQETQYF
TRBV19	TRBJ1-1	-	-	TGTGCCAGTAGTATTACCCCCGGGGGTTCGACTGAAGCTTTCTTT	CASSITPGGSTEAFF
TRBV2	TRBJ1-2	TRBD1	-	TGTGCCAGCAGTGGGAGCAGGGGGCTGGGGACGGGCTACACCTTC	CASSGSRGLGTGYTF
TRBV15	TRBJ1-2	-	-	TGTGCCACCAGCACCCAAGGGGGGGGCTGGAGCTATGGCTACACCTTC	CATSTQGGGWSYGYTF
TRBV19	TRBJ2-5	-	-	TGTGCCAGTAGTATACGACTACAGTACCAAGAGACCCAGTACTTC	CASSIRLQYQETQYF
TRBV2	TRBJ2-2	-	-	TGTGCCAGCAGTGTATATACCGGGGAGCTGTTTTTT	CASSVYTGELFF